This is a list of T cell receptor beta chains from one sample in a study of T cell responses to AZD1222 COVID-19 vaccine. Sequencing used immunoSEQ multiplex PCR; TCRdb keeps in-frame clones, though not all of them. This sample has roughly 180,000 clones, with approximately 90% found just once. The sequencing here drew on peripheral blood, taken 28 days after the second AZD1222 dose. These receptors came from an adult who received the AZD1222 COVID-19 vaccine. CDR3s include the opening cysteine and the closing phenylalanine or tryptophan. D genes are given only for firm matches. Rows give clone size only sometimes, using once, few, many, or a class for an expanded clone.

D	V	J	size	CDR3	DNA
.	TRBV18	TRBJ2-7	.	CASSPSGQGYEQYF	TGTGCCAGCTCACCAAGCGGCCAGGGCTACGAGCAGTACTTC
.	TRBV19	TRBJ1-3	.	CASRIGGGNTIYF	TGTGCCAGTAGGATCGGGGGTGGAAACACCATATATTTT
.	TRBV3-1/TRBV3-2	TRBJ1-6	.	CASSLYTGRNSPLHF	TGTGCCAGCAGCCTCTATACAGGGCGGAATTCACCCCTCCACTTT
.	TRBV6-4	TRBJ2-3	.	CASSESASTDTQYF	TGTGCCAGCAGTGAGAGCGCTAGCACAGATACGCAGTATTTT
.	TRBV7-9	TRBJ2-5	.	CASSFDRRETQYF	TGTGCCAGCAGCTTTGACCGACGGGAGACCCAGTACTTC
TRBD1	TRBV6-4	TRBJ1-1	.	CASSHRGEAFF	TGTGCCAGCAGCCACAGGGGGGAAGCTTTCTTT
TRBD1	TRBV5-4	TRBJ2-2	.	CASSLDRGRPGELFF	TGTGCCAGCAGCTTGGACAGGGGAAGACCCGGGGAGCTGTTTTTT
.	TRBV5-4	TRBJ2-5	.	CASSYQETQYF	TGTGCCAGCAGCTACCAAGAGACCCAGTACTTC
.	TRBV7-2	TRBJ1-5	.	CASSLVGGAGGSQPQHF	TGTGCCAGCAGCTTAGTGGGTGGGGCCGGGGGGAGTCAGCCCCAGCATTTT
.	TRBV5-6	TRBJ1-2	.	CASSPNDRKNYGYTF	TGTGCCAGCAGCCCTAACGACAGGAAAAACTATGGCTACACCTTC
TRBD1	TRBV4-1	TRBJ1-2	.	CASSQDQNRGGYTF	TGCGCCAGCAGCCAAGACCAAAACAGGGGTGGCTACACCTTC
.	TRBV4-1	TRBJ2-1	.	CASSQEATVHEQFF	TGCGCCAGCAGCCAAGAAGCCACCGTGCATGAGCAGTTCTTC
.	TRBV5-1	TRBJ2-2	few	CASSEPNTGELFF	TGCGCCAGCAGCGAGCCTAACACCGGGGAGCTGTTTTTT
.	TRBV19	TRBJ1-5	.	CASSISIDSRAQHF	TGTGCCAGTAGTATTAGTATCGACAGCCGGGCCCAGCATTTT
.	TRBV4-1	TRBJ2-7	.	CASSQDLKISGAYEQYF	TGCGCCAGCAGCCAAGATCTTAAAATTAGCGGAGCCTACGAGCAGTACTTC
TRBD1	TRBV27	TRBJ1-2	.	CASSLKGTGNSYGYTF	TGTGCCAGCAGTTTAAAAGGGACAGGGAATAGCTATGGCTACACCTTC
TRBD1	TRBV6-2/TRBV6-3	TRBJ2-3	.	CASSYNLRQGPLTDTQYF	TGTGCCAGCAGTTACAATCTTCGACAGGGCCCCCTCACAGATACGCAGTATTTT
TRBD1	TRBV6-6	TRBJ1-6	.	CASSRQGGNSPLHF	TGTGCCAGCAGTCGACAGGGAGGCAATTCACCCCTCCACTTT
TRBD1	TRBV15	TRBJ1-4	.	CATSGRQGAGEKLFF	TGTGCCACCAGCGGTCGACAGGGGGCGGGGGAAAAACTGTTTTTT
TRBD1	TRBV29-1	TRBJ2-1	.	CSVAPGTGGTNEQFF	TGCAGCGTGGCCCCCGGGACAGGGGGCACCAATGAGCAGTTCTTC
.	TRBV7-2	TRBJ1-2	.	CASSLRRTVYGYTF	TGTGCCAGCAGCTTAAGGCGGACAGTCTATGGCTACACCTTC